This is a list of T cell receptor beta chains from one sample in a study of blood T cell repertoires in COVID-19. Clones were read by immunoSEQ multiplex PCR, and TCRdb kept only the in-frame ones, dropping some. Counted here are fewer than 150,000 clones, over 75% occurring once; the ten biggest clones make up roughly 1.4%. Sequenced sample: peripheral blood. The receptors stem from a man aged 50 or older with acute or convalescent COVID-19. Each CDR3 is given with its conserved first and last residue. The order of the fields is CDR3 protein, V gene, J gene, clone size. Rows may omit the clone size; those that give it use once, few, many or a size class.

CASHSGGAVRYF,TRBV28,TRBJ2-3,.
CASSRERGDYNEQFF,TRBV6-6,TRBJ2-1,.
CASSGQGRLMNTEAFF,TRBV18,TRBJ1-1,.
CASSLSVNQPQHF,TRBV7-8,TRBJ1-5,.
CASSRRTGGGYTF,TRBV9,TRBJ1-2,.
CASSSLGQNSPLHF,TRBV6-6,TRBJ1-6,.
CASSQVNLVVTDTQYF,TRBV4-1,TRBJ2-3,once
CASSLGGNTEAFF,TRBV12-3/TRBV12-4,TRBJ1-1,.
CASSYAGLDQETQYF,TRBV6-2/TRBV6-3,TRBJ2-5,.
CASSYSRADTQYF,TRBV6-6,TRBJ2-3,.
CASSQEGGGAAETQYF,TRBV4-2,TRBJ2-5,.
CASSADHGQSGSPLHF,TRBV9,TRBJ1-6,.
CASSLGGGGQPQHF,TRBV5-6,TRBJ1-5,.
CASSGNRGVNEKLFF,TRBV2,TRBJ1-4,.
CASSSTGENSPLHF,TRBV5-1,TRBJ1-6,.
CASSSTGGTKNIQYF,TRBV5-6,TRBJ2-4,few
CAISEPPTGTVYNEQFF,TRBV10-3,TRBJ2-1,.
CATSDFVRRQETQYF,TRBV24-1,TRBJ2-5,.
CASSESWGRGTEAFF,TRBV10-2,TRBJ1-1,.
CASSQAWTENNSPLHF,TRBV3-1/TRBV3-2,TRBJ1-6,.
CASSQEIQGSYEQYF,TRBV3-1/TRBV3-2,TRBJ2-7,few
CASSARYNEQFF,TRBV9,TRBJ2-1,once
CASSPPERARGAFF,TRBV9,TRBJ1-1,.
CASSILAGGYGYTF,TRBV19,TRBJ1-2,.
CASSQSGLLITDTQYF,TRBV9,TRBJ2-3,few
CASTWRGLLNTEAFF,TRBV5-6,TRBJ1-1,.
CASRSRDRGNTIYF,TRBV5-6,TRBJ1-3,few
CATSVPDRGSPEAFF,TRBV24-1,TRBJ1-1,.
CASSSVQGGTEAFF,TRBV28,TRBJ1-1,.
CASSIGFGVNQPQHF,TRBV7-8,TRBJ1-5,.
CATSDPQGVETQYF,TRBV24-1,TRBJ2-5,.
CSASLGPAYNEQFF,TRBV20-1,TRBJ2-1,.
CASSHTSGAQETQYF,TRBV7-2,TRBJ2-5,once
CATRTLSGTEAFF,TRBV24-1,TRBJ1-1,.
CASSQAGQGNTEAFF,TRBV4-1,TRBJ1-1,.
CASTTSGLTQETQYF,TRBV6-4,TRBJ2-5,.
CASTKSGWSTEAFF,TRBV10-2,TRBJ1-1,few
CASSIGLAGLIGNQPQHF,TRBV19,TRBJ1-5,few
CASSSQGPRGYTF,TRBV7-2,TRBJ1-2,.
CASSVAGQGESPLHF,TRBV9,TRBJ1-6,.
CASSLDSTSDTQYF,TRBV18,TRBJ2-3,.
CASSAGQIMNTEAFF,TRBV18,TRBJ1-1,.
CASSFSGTQITDTQYF,TRBV7-2,TRBJ2-3,.
CAWAENTEAFF,TRBV30,TRBJ1-1,.
CASNYRGRNEKLFF,TRBV2,TRBJ1-4,.
CASSLAGYTEAFF,TRBV5-1,TRBJ1-1,.
CASSQTGTDGYTF,TRBV4-1,TRBJ1-2,.
CASSNTGWRNEKLFF,TRBV27,TRBJ1-4,.
CASSLGPGGNTEAFF,TRBV5-1,TRBJ1-1,.
CASTRGAVDTQYF,TRBV5-4,TRBJ2-3,.
CASSSDTYGYTF,TRBV6-5,TRBJ1-2,once
CAWQQGSSEAFF,TRBV30,TRBJ1-1,.
CASSQETGLRGGRETQYF,TRBV3-1/TRBV3-2,TRBJ2-5,.
CASTTTPANYGYTF,TRBV6-5,TRBJ1-2,few
CASSQERQGKHEQFF,TRBV4-1,TRBJ2-1,few
CASSASTGGRNTEAFF,TRBV2,TRBJ1-1,.
CASSPDRGAVATNEKLFF,TRBV5-1,TRBJ1-4,.
CASSFGLYNEQFF,TRBV12-3/TRBV12-4,TRBJ2-1,.